This T cell receptor beta chain was captured in a study of patients and donors after allogeneic stem cell transplantation. TCRdb used MiXCR to reprocess the RT-PCR reads, holding one entry per CDR3 protein. The sample holds 100,000 to 130,000 distinct CDR3 sequences, around 33% seen once. There are a few counts of this clonotype. With 6 bases clipped from V and 4 bases from J, the junction kept 7 bases outside the gene matches. The germline CDR1 and CDR2 sequences are LGHNA and YNFKEQ. The length of the CDR3 is 15 residues. The source is a human donor who was either an allogeneic HSCT recipient or a stem cell or donor lymphocyte infusion donor (not recorded which). It is not recorded whose cells these are; they may come from a transplant donor. This sequence joins TRBV4-2 and TRBJ1-5, with 9 positions matching TRBD1. Source material: blood, either unsorted or a sorted T cell fraction (not recorded which). The CDR3: CASRGTGQGNQPQHF. CDR3 nucleotides: TGTGCCAGCAGGGGGACCGGACAGGGGAATCAGCCCCAGCATTTT.